This T cell receptor (beta chain) appears in the sequencing data of a study of T cells in Graves' hyperthyroidism and ophthalmopathy. Germline V gene lookup returns CDR1 LNHNV and CDR2 YYDKDF (reference sequence). CDR3 length: 15 amino acids. V lost 0 bases to trimming and J lost 4 bases; unmatched junction nucleotides: 2. Patients aged 18 to 65 had newly diagnosed hyperthyroidism of under 2 months' duration. Reasons for excluding patients were uncontrolled infection, other autoimmune disease, pregnancy or lactation. Researchers amplified the TCR beta CDR3 regions from RNA transcripts. The study used the HTBI primer set for a first-round RT-PCR of the TCR CDR3. TCRdb processed the multiplex PCR reads anew with MiXCR; each CDR3 protein has one entry. The table has about 480,000 distinct CDR3 sequences, approximately 15% seen once; the top ten hold less than 20%.

This chain uses TRBV15 with TRBJ1-3, with 8 positions matching TRBD1. The specimen sequenced was blood. The receptor was derived from a woman aged 18-29 years with Graves' hyperthyroidism. The CDR3 sequence: CATSRDRGLGNTIYF. Here the CDR3 DNA reads TGTGCCACCAGCAGAGACAGGGGGCTCGGAAACACCATATATTTT.